The 25 T cell receptor beta chains presented below share a single source sample, sequenced in a study of T cell responses to AZD1222 COVID-19 vaccine. Produced via immunoSEQ multiplex PCR; TCRdb's table is partial and in-frame only. The table includes roughly 80,000 clones, roughly nine tenths detected once. The material was peripheral blood, obtained 28 days after the second AZD1222 dose. The receptors derive from an adult who received the AZD1222 COVID-19 vaccine.

The V call is TRBV27, the J call TRBJ1-1; perhaps TRBD1 as D (5 bases). Germline V gene data show CDR1 as MNHEY and CDR2 as SMNVEV (reference sequence). Trimming left V 6 bases short and J 3 bases short, with 14 bases between. This CDR3 has 14 residues. This chain's CDR3 is CASSPGGSDTEAFF. The CDR3 nucleotides read TGTGCCAGCAGCCCGGGGGGGAGCGACACTGAAGCTTTCTTT.

The V and J genes are TRBV11-1 and TRBJ2-2; 8 bases match TRBD1. The V gene end was trimmed by 2 bases and the J gene end by 5 bases; junction bases not matched to a gene: 7. Germline-derived CDR1 and CDR2 are SGHAT and FQDESV (reference sequence). CDR3 length: 16 amino acids. The CDR3 nucleotides are TGTGCCAGCAGCTTAAATCAGGGGGCTTCAACCGGGGAGCTGTTTTTT. It yields the protein CASSLNQGASTGELFF.

The rearrangement uses TRBV3-1 (or the pseudogene TRBV3-2) and TRBJ1-4, with 8 bases that match TRBD1. Germline trimming cut 1 base from V and 13 bases from J; bases unmatched to any gene: 20. From germline, CDR1 is LGHDT and CDR2 YNNKEL (reference sequence). The CDR3 covers 18 residues. The CDR3 reads CASSQGGRGRGVVIGLFF. As DNA, the CDR3 is TGTGCCAGCAGCCAAGGCGGCAGGGGGCGAGGGGTAGTGATTGGACTGTTTTTT.

This clone was counted once. This sequence joins TRBV11-3 and TRBJ2-2, with 8 nucleotides matching TRBD2. Per germline, CDR1 SGHNT and CDR2 YENEEA. This CDR3 has 17 amino acids. Trimming at V came to 0 bases and at J to 3 bases, leaving 6 bases not matched to a gene. The CDR3 protein is CASSLDRSGGDTGELFF. CDR3 nucleotides: TGTGCCAGCAGCTTAGATCGAAGCGGGGGTGACACCGGGGAGCTGTTTTTT.

This chain uses TRBV4-1 with TRBJ1-1; D ambiguous. The CDR3 contains 14 residues. Germline CDR1 is MGHRA and CDR2 is YSYEKL. Trimming removed 2 bases from V and 6 bases from J, with 13 bases in between. Here the CDR3 DNA reads TGCGCCAGCAGCCAAAGTGCGTTAGTTCCTGAAGCTTTCTTT. It yields the protein CASSQSALVPEAFF.

The chain combines TRBV28 with TRBJ1-1; unclear D gene. The CDR3 has 16 residues. Looked up from germline, CDR1 is MDHEN and CDR2 is SYDVKM. V dropped 8 bases and J dropped 5 bases, with 24 bases sitting between them. CDR3 loop: CASGRSPSSQRTEAFF. CDR3 nucleotide sequence: TGTGCCAGCGGTCGCTCCCCGTCATCCCAAAGGACTGAAGCTTTCTTT.

The rearrangement uses TRBV12-3 or TRBV12-4 and TRBJ1-2, with D maybe TRBD1 (6 bases). V dropped 3 bases and J dropped 8 bases, with 13 bases sitting between them. This CDR3 region has 13 residues. The CDR3 is CASSFGTGNGYTF. The CDR3 DNA sequence: TGTGCCAGCAGTTTCGGAACAGGGAACGGCTACACCTTC.

The genes are TRBV7-9 and TRBJ1-6; 10 bases fit TRBD1. Per the germline V gene, CDR1 is SEHNR and CDR2 is FQNEAQ (reference sequence). V lost 6 bases, J lost 9 bases, and 8 bases stayed unmatched. The CDR3 runs 15 residues. CDR3 region: CASRSSGTGVSPLHF. DNA of the CDR3: TGTGCCAGCAGATCATCCGGGACAGGGGTTTCACCCCTCCACTTT.

The chain is built from TRBV23-1 and TRBJ2-1; possibly TRBD1 for D (6 bases). TRBV23-1 is reported as an ORF; its role is uncertain. Trimming shortened V by 6 bases and J by 4 bases, and 13 bases separated the two germline ends. This CDR3 region has 14 residues. This CDR3 reads CASSLADRYNEQFF. The DNA for the CDR3 is TGCGCCAGCAGCCTCGCGGACAGATACAATGAGCAGTTCTTC.

The V and J genes are TRBV3-1 (or the pseudogene TRBV3-2) and TRBJ2-7, with 9 bases that match TRBD1. This CDR3 has 15 amino acids. Germline V gene lookup returns CDR1 LGHDT and CDR2 YNNKEL (reference sequence). The V and J ends lost 1 base and 1 base, in that order; junction bases with no gene match: 2. CDR3 loop: CASSQGTGDSYEQYF. The CDR3 DNA sequence: TGTGCCAGCAGCCAAGGGACAGGGGATTCCTACGAGCAGTACTTC.

A single count supports this clone. This chain links TRBV6-5 with TRBJ1-5, with D perhaps matching TRBD1 (6 bases). The V and J ends lost 4 bases and 9 bases respectively, with 16 bases between them. Germline V gene lookup returns CDR1 MNHEY and CDR2 SVGAGI. CDR3 length: 14 residues. The CDR3 bases are TGTGCCAGCAGTTCCCCAGGGGAGCTGGGGCCCCAGCATTTT. Protein sequence: CASSSPGELGPQHF.

The chain uses TRBV19 and TRBJ1-4, with D maybe TRBD1 (6 bases). Trimming took 1 base from V and 4 from J, leaving 13 bases between them. The CDR3 covers 16 residues. Germline CDR1 is LNHDA and CDR2 is SQIVND (reference sequence). The CDR3 DNA is TGTGCCAGTAGTATAGGGCGGGGGGCTAATAATGAAAAACTGTTTTTT. Translating it yields CASSIGRGANNEKLFF.

This chain links TRBV25-1 with TRBJ2-7, with TRBD1 matching 8 bases. Trimming removed 10 bases from V and 1 base from J; junction bases left unmatched: 9. The CDR3 is made up of 14 amino acids. Germline CDR1 reads MGHDK; CDR2 reads SYGVNS. The CDR3 region is CATPPGDRSYEQYF. Written as DNA, the CDR3 is TGTGCCACCCCTCCAGGGGACAGGTCCTACGAGCAGTACTTC.

The chain is built from TRBV5-1 and TRBJ1-1, with no clear D. Germline lookup yields CDR1 SGHRS and CDR2 YFSETQ. The CDR3 loop spans 14 amino acids. Trimming took 4 bases from V and 0 from J, leaving 10 bases between them. CDR3 coding DNA: TGCGCCAGCAGCCCTCAGACATTGAACACTGAAGCTTTCTTT. Protein: CASSPQTLNTEAFF.

The V gene is TRBV30, the J gene TRBJ2-5; TRBD2 matches at 8 bases. V was pared by 6 bases and J by 0 bases, with 9 bases of the junction left unmatched. The germline CDR1 and CDR2 sequences are GTSNPN and SVGIG (reference sequence). This CDR3 is built from 15 residues. CDR3: CACLPVSGNQETQYF. The CDR3 region has the DNA TGTGCCTGCCTCCCGGTTAGCGGGAACCAAGAGACCCAGTACTTC.

The V gene is TRBV30, the J gene TRBJ1-1; D perhaps matches TRBD1 (5 bases). This CDR3 comprises 14 residues. CDR1 is GTSNPN, CDR2 SVGIG, per germline (reference sequence). The CDR3, as DNA: TGTGCTCGGGGGGGGTTGTATGGGCGCACTGAAGCTTTCTTT. It specifies CARGGLYGRTEAFF.

In its sample, this clone was seen once. The chain joins TRBV7-9 to TRBJ2-1, with TRBD2 identical over 7 bases. V shed 2 bases, J shed 5 bases, and the junction held 6 bases outside the gene matches. The germline V gene encodes CDR1 SEHNR and CDR2 FQNEAQ (reference sequence). The CDR3 has 15 amino acids. CDR3 sequence: CASSLSSAGDNEQFF. In DNA form, the CDR3 reads TGTGCCAGCAGCTTATCGAGCGCGGGAGACAATGAGCAGTTCTTC.

V usage is TRBV5-1 and J usage is TRBJ2-3; TRBD2 matches at 7 bases. The CDR3 has 14 residues. The junction had 4 bases not matched to a gene; V was cut back by 2 bases and J by 4 bases. Per germline, CDR1 SGHRS and CDR2 YFSETQ. DNA of the CDR3: TGCGCCAGCAGCTTCGGGACTAACGCAGATACGCAGTATTTT. As protein: CASSFGTNADTQYF.

The chain links TRBV27 to TRBJ1-1; D is undetermined. V lost 4 bases to trimming and J lost 0 bases, with 12 bases between them. The CDR3 loop spans 15 amino acids. In germline, CDR1 is MNHEY, CDR2 SMNVEV (reference sequence). CDR3 in amino acids: CASSSWATVNTEAFF. The CDR3 DNA reads as TGTGCCAGCAGTTCGTGGGCTACGGTGAACACTGAAGCTTTCTTT.

The CDR3 DNA reads as TGTGCCAGCAGCTTCGAACAATTTGGGACCCAGTACTTC. Its translation: CASSFEQFGTQYF. The V call is TRBV7-2, the J call TRBJ2-5; D unclear. Trimming cost V 3 bases and J 7 bases, with 12 bases left between them. Germline V lookup: CDR1 SGHTA, CDR2 FQGNSA. The CDR3 length is 13 residues. The variable domain in full, with the rest retrieved from reference TRBV7-2 and TRBJ2-5, is GAGVSQSPSNKVTEKGKDVELRCDPISGHTALYWYRQSLGQGLEFLIYFQGNSAPDKSGLPSDRFSAERTGGSVSTLTIQRTQQEDSAVYLCASSFEQFGTQYFGPGTRLLVL.

The J gene is TRBJ2-3, the V gene TRBV7-3, with D hard to call. V dropped 5 bases and J dropped 5 bases, with 11 bases sitting between them. This CDR3 is 13 amino acids long. CDR1 is SGHTA and CDR2 is FQGTGA in the germline V gene. The CDR3 region is CASSPRGGDTQYF. CDR3 nucleotide sequence: TGTGCCAGCAGCCCCCGCGGCGGAGATACGCAGTATTTT. The whole variable domain, filled in from reference TRBV7-3 and TRBJ2-3, reads GAGVSQTPSNKVTEKGKYVELRCDPISGHTALYWYRQSLGQGPEFLIYFQGTGAADDSGLPNDRFFAVRPEGSVSTLKIQRTERGDSAVYLCASSPRGGDTQYFGPGTRLTVL.

The chain links TRBV6-2 or TRBV6-3 to TRBJ2-5, with TRBD1 matching over 9 bases. The V gene end was trimmed by 7 bases and the J gene end by 5 bases; junction bases not matched to a gene: 8. The V gene's germline CDR1 is MNHEY and CDR2 SVGEGT. The CDR3 totals 14 residues. DNA for the CDR3: TGTGCCAGCACCCCCCGGGACAGGGAGGAGACCCAGTACTTC. Translated: CASTPRDREETQYF.

The V gene is TRBV2, the J gene TRBJ1-2; 12 bases align to TRBD1. The CDR3 has 15 residues. Germline CDR1 and CDR2: SNHLY and FYNNEI. With 6 bases clipped from V and 6 bases from J, the junction kept 8 bases outside the gene matches. CDR3 protein: CASRQGTGGRDGYTF. In nucleotides, the CDR3 is TGTGCCAGCAGACAGGGGACAGGGGGCAGAGATGGCTACACCTTC. Looking up the rest from reference TRBV2 and TRBJ1-2 gives the full variable domain: EPEVTQTPSHQVTQMGQEVILRCVPISNHLYFYWYRQILGQKVEFLVSFYNNEISEKSEIFDDQFSVERPDGSNFTLKIRSTKLEDSAMYFCASRQGTGGRDGYTFGSGTRLTVV.

This clone was observed a single time. The V gene is TRBV6-5, the J gene TRBJ2-3; TRBD2 might be the D (5 bases). CDR3 size: 16 residues. Between the trimmed V and J ends, which lost 2 bases and 2 bases, there was a span of 14 bases. The germline V gene has CDR1 MNHEY and CDR2 SVGAGI. CDR3 coding DNA: TGTGCCAGCAGTTACCCGGGTCCGGGAAACACAGATACGCAGTATTTT. It translates to CASSYPGPGNTDTQYF.

This clone was seen once. The V and J genes are TRBV9 and TRBJ2-5; TRBD2 matches at 7 bases. V shed 4 bases and J 2 bases; nucleotides not matched to a gene: 11. CDR3 length equals 16 residues. Per the germline V gene, CDR1 is SGDLS and CDR2 is YYNGEE. The CDR3 loop reads CASSLQVGGSQETQYF. The CDR3, as DNA: TGTGCCAGCAGCCTTCAGGTGGGGGGGTCGCAAGAGACCCAGTACTTC.